A selection of T cell receptor beta chains follows, all from one sample in a study of blood T cell repertoires in COVID-19. Assay used: immunoSEQ multiplex PCR; TCRdb lists only in-frame clones, some missing. The sample shows approximately 41,000 clones, 89% of them seen only once. Sequenced material: peripheral blood. The receptors were gathered from a man in his fifties or sixties with active COVID-19. Both conserved end residues are part of each CDR3. D genes are given only for firm matches. Clone size is not always given. Where it is, it says once, few, many or a class for expanded clones.

j_gene: TRBJ2-7
abundance: -
v_gene: TRBV28
d_gene: TRBD2
CDR3nt: TGTGCCAGCAGTTCGGGGGGGGCGAGAACCTACGAGCAGTACTTC
CDR3aa: CASSSGGARTYEQYF

j_gene: TRBJ2-7
abundance: once
v_gene: TRBV7-3
d_gene: TRBD1
CDR3nt: TGTGCCAGCAGCTTAACGACGGACAGGGGATCCGAGCAGTACTTC
CDR3aa: CASSLTTDRGSEQYF

j_gene: TRBJ2-2
abundance: -
v_gene: TRBV11-3
d_gene: -
CDR3nt: TGTGCCAGCAGCCCTAACACCGGGGAGCTGTTTTTT
CDR3aa: CASSPNTGELFF

j_gene: TRBJ1-1
abundance: -
v_gene: TRBV30
d_gene: -
CDR3nt: TGTGCCTGGAGTGCGCCAGACTCGATGAACACTGAAGCTTTCTTT
CDR3aa: CAWSAPDSMNTEAFF

j_gene: TRBJ2-3
abundance: once
v_gene: TRBV24-1
d_gene: -
CDR3nt: TGTGCCACCAGTGTTTTAGGGACTCCAGATACGCAGTATTTT
CDR3aa: CATSVLGTPDTQYF

j_gene: TRBJ1-1
abundance: -
v_gene: TRBV7-8
d_gene: TRBD1
CDR3nt: TGTGCCAGCAGCTTAGCCCCAGGGGGCGTAGTCACTGAAGCTTTCTTT
CDR3aa: CASSLAPGGVVTEAFF

j_gene: TRBJ2-2
abundance: -
v_gene: TRBV10-3
d_gene: TRBD2
CDR3nt: TGTGCCATCAGTGGGACTAGCGGGAGTTACAACACCGGGGAGCTGTTTTTT
CDR3aa: CAISGTSGSYNTGELFF

j_gene: TRBJ2-1
abundance: -
v_gene: TRBV28
d_gene: -
CDR3nt: TGTGCCAGCAGTTTAGGCGGGACCTCCCATGAGCAGTTCTTC
CDR3aa: CASSLGGTSHEQFF

j_gene: TRBJ2-7
abundance: once
v_gene: TRBV2
d_gene: TRBD1
CDR3nt: TGTGCCAGCAGACAGGGGGGCGAGCAGTACTTC
CDR3aa: CASRQGGEQYF

j_gene: TRBJ2-1
abundance: -
v_gene: TRBV4-2
d_gene: TRBD2
CDR3nt: TGTGCCAGCAGCCAAATACTAGCGGGATTCTATGAGCAGTTCTTC
CDR3aa: CASSQILAGFYEQFF

j_gene: TRBJ2-1
abundance: -
v_gene: TRBV4-1
d_gene: -
CDR3nt: TGCGCCAGCAGCCAGACTTCGAGCTCCTACAATGAGCAGTTCTTC
CDR3aa: CASSQTSSSYNEQFF

j_gene: TRBJ2-7
abundance: once
v_gene: TRBV19
d_gene: -
CDR3nt: TGTGCCAGTAGTCCGCGAGCCCCCTACGAGCAGTACTTC
CDR3aa: CASSPRAPYEQYF

j_gene: TRBJ2-1
abundance: -
v_gene: TRBV24-1
d_gene: TRBD2
CDR3nt: TGTGCCACCAGTGATTGGTCCGGGACTAGCGCCCATGAGCAGTTCTTC
CDR3aa: CATSDWSGTSAHEQFF

j_gene: TRBJ2-1
abundance: once
v_gene: TRBV2
d_gene: TRBD1
CDR3nt: TGTGCCAGCAGTCTCTCCGGGGACAGGGAGTACAATGAGCAGTTCTTC
CDR3aa: CASSLSGDREYNEQFF

j_gene: TRBJ1-6
abundance: once
v_gene: TRBV18
d_gene: -
CDR3nt: TGTGCCAGCTCACCGGACAGAGGGAATTCACCCCTCCACTTT
CDR3aa: CASSPDRGNSPLHF

j_gene: TRBJ2-3
abundance: -
v_gene: TRBV4-3
d_gene: TRBD1
CDR3nt: TGCGCCAGCAGCCAAGGCCCGACAGGGACCGCACAGGATACGCAGTATTTT
CDR3aa: CASSQGPTGTAQDTQYF

j_gene: TRBJ1-4
abundance: -
v_gene: TRBV27
d_gene: -
CDR3nt: TGTGCCAGCAGTTTCGGTTTAGCTAATGAAAAACTGTTTTTT
CDR3aa: CASSFGLANEKLFF

j_gene: TRBJ2-7
abundance: -
v_gene: TRBV12-3/TRBV12-4
d_gene: -
CDR3nt: TGTGCCAGCAGTCTAAGCAACTACGAGCAGTACTTC
CDR3aa: CASSLSNYEQYF

j_gene: TRBJ2-3
abundance: once
v_gene: TRBV7-2
d_gene: -
CDR3nt: TGTGCCAGCAGCTGGGCTGCCGGCCCTAGCACAGATACGCAGTATTTT
CDR3aa: CASSWAAGPSTDTQYF

j_gene: TRBJ2-7
abundance: -
v_gene: TRBV6-6
d_gene: -
CDR3nt: TGTGCCAGCAGTTACTCGTCCGGCGAGCAGTACTTC
CDR3aa: CASSYSSGEQYF

j_gene: TRBJ2-7
abundance: -
v_gene: TRBV11-1
d_gene: TRBD2
CDR3nt: TGTGCCAGCAGCCCCGGGACTAGCGCATCCTACGAGCAGTACTTC
CDR3aa: CASSPGTSASYEQYF

j_gene: TRBJ2-3
abundance: -
v_gene: TRBV29-1
d_gene: TRBD1
CDR3nt: TGCAGCGTTAGGGACAGTCCCGATACGCAGTATTTT
CDR3aa: CSVRDSPDTQYF

j_gene: TRBJ2-7
abundance: -
v_gene: TRBV5-1
d_gene: -
CDR3nt: TGCGCCAGCAGCCGGTCGCCGACAGCCGAAAGCTCCTACGAGCAGTACTTC
CDR3aa: CASSRSPTAESSYEQYF

j_gene: TRBJ2-3
abundance: -
v_gene: TRBV10-2
d_gene: TRBD2
CDR3nt: TGCGCCAGCAGACTAGCGGGCACAGATACGCAGTATTTT
CDR3aa: CASRLAGTDTQYF

j_gene: TRBJ1-6
abundance: -
v_gene: TRBV28
d_gene: -
CDR3nt: TGTGCCAGCAGAATGACAGGCTTTACTTCACCCCTCCACTTT
CDR3aa: CASRMTGFTSPLHF

j_gene: TRBJ1-2
abundance: -
v_gene: TRBV29-1
d_gene: -
CDR3nt: TGCAGCGTTGAAGATCCAGGGTCCAACTATGGCTACACCTTC
CDR3aa: CSVEDPGSNYGYTF

j_gene: TRBJ2-7
abundance: -
v_gene: TRBV7-9
d_gene: TRBD2
CDR3nt: TGTGCCAGCAGCTTAGCAGCGGGAGCCGCCTACGAGCAGTACTTC
CDR3aa: CASSLAAGAAYEQYF

j_gene: TRBJ1-5
abundance: -
v_gene: TRBV28
d_gene: -
CDR3nt: TGTGCCAGCACCACTCACCCCAACTCGCCCCAGCATTTT
CDR3aa: CASTTHPNSPQHF

j_gene: TRBJ1-3
abundance: -
v_gene: TRBV28
d_gene: TRBD1
CDR3nt: TGTGCCAGCACCCAGACAGGGGGCCGCTCTGGAAACACCATATATTTT
CDR3aa: CASTQTGGRSGNTIYF

j_gene: TRBJ1-5
abundance: -
v_gene: TRBV7-2
d_gene: -
CDR3nt: TGTGCCAGCAGCCCGGCTTCAGGGAAGAGCAATCAGCCCCAGCATTTT
CDR3aa: CASSPASGKSNQPQHF

j_gene: TRBJ2-1
abundance: -
v_gene: TRBV24-1
d_gene: TRBD2
CDR3nt: TGTGCCACCCAAGGGCAAAGGGGTACCGGGACTAGCGGGGACAATGAGCAGTTCTTC
CDR3aa: CATQGQRGTGTSGDNEQFF

j_gene: TRBJ1-5
abundance: -
v_gene: TRBV19
d_gene: TRBD1
CDR3nt: TGTGCCACCCGGGACAGGGGTGATCAGCCCCAGCATTTT
CDR3aa: CATRDRGDQPQHF

j_gene: TRBJ1-1
abundance: once
v_gene: TRBV19
d_gene: -
CDR3nt: TGTGCCAGTAGTATGGGCAGAGAGAACACTGAAGCTTTCTTT
CDR3aa: CASSMGRENTEAFF

j_gene: TRBJ2-7
abundance: -
v_gene: TRBV29-1
d_gene: -
CDR3nt: TGCAGCGTTGAAGGCAAGGACAGCTCCTACGAGCAGTACTTC
CDR3aa: CSVEGKDSSYEQYF

j_gene: TRBJ1-3
abundance: -
v_gene: TRBV28
d_gene: -
CDR3nt: TGTGCCAGCAAGGAGGGGTCGAGCTCTGGAAACACCATATATTTT
CDR3aa: CASKEGSSSGNTIYF

j_gene: TRBJ2-5
abundance: -
v_gene: TRBV18
d_gene: TRBD2
CDR3nt: TGTGCCAGCTCACCAGGACTAGCGGGGGAGACCCAGTACTTC
CDR3aa: CASSPGLAGETQYF

j_gene: TRBJ2-7
abundance: -
v_gene: TRBV5-8
d_gene: TRBD1
CDR3nt: TGTGCCAGCAGCTTGACAAGGACAGGGGGTGGCGAGCAGTACTTC
CDR3aa: CASSLTRTGGGEQYF

j_gene: TRBJ1-1
abundance: -
v_gene: TRBV27
d_gene: -
CDR3nt: TGTGCCAGCAGTTTTAGGCAGGGATGGACTGAAGCTTTCTTT
CDR3aa: CASSFRQGWTEAFF

j_gene: TRBJ2-7
abundance: -
v_gene: TRBV2
d_gene: -
CDR3nt: TGTGCCAGCAGTGAACTGGGAGTCGAGCAGTACTTC
CDR3aa: CASSELGVEQYF

j_gene: TRBJ2-5
abundance: few
v_gene: TRBV6-2/TRBV6-3
d_gene: -
CDR3nt: TGTGCCAGCAGCTCGAGAATCTCGCAAACGGAGGAGACCCAGTACTTC
CDR3aa: CASSSRISQTEETQYF

j_gene: TRBJ2-5
abundance: -
v_gene: TRBV6-1
d_gene: -
CDR3nt: TGTGCCAGCAGTGAGGGGATGGTTCCCGGGGGAGAGACCCAGTACTTC
CDR3aa: CASSEGMVPGGETQYF

j_gene: TRBJ2-3
abundance: -
v_gene: TRBV27
d_gene: -
CDR3nt: TGTGCCAGCAGTTTATACGGTCCCGGGCTAGCGAGCACAGATACGCAGTATTTT
CDR3aa: CASSLYGPGLASTDTQYF

j_gene: TRBJ2-2
abundance: -
v_gene: TRBV4-1
d_gene: -
CDR3nt: TGCGCCAGCAGCCCGGGACTTTTGACCGGGGAGCTGTTTTTT
CDR3aa: CASSPGLLTGELFF

j_gene: TRBJ2-7
abundance: -
v_gene: TRBV7-9
d_gene: TRBD2
CDR3nt: TGTGCCAGCAGCGAGGGACTAGCTTCCTACTTC
CDR3aa: CASSEGLASYF

j_gene: TRBJ2-1
abundance: -
v_gene: TRBV6-2/TRBV6-3
d_gene: -
CDR3nt: TGTGCCAGCAGTTACGATAAGGGAGGAAGCTACAATGAGCAGTTCTTC
CDR3aa: CASSYDKGGSYNEQFF

j_gene: TRBJ1-2
abundance: -
v_gene: TRBV18
d_gene: -
CDR3nt: TGTGCCAGCTCATCTATGGACAGTAACTATGGCTACACCTTC
CDR3aa: CASSSMDSNYGYTF

j_gene: TRBJ2-1
abundance: -
v_gene: TRBV28
d_gene: -
CDR3nt: TGTGCCAGCAGTTTAAGGACTACCTCCGATGAGCAGTTCTTC
CDR3aa: CASSLRTTSDEQFF

j_gene: TRBJ2-1
abundance: -
v_gene: TRBV28
d_gene: -
CDR3nt: TGTGCCAGCAGTTTAAACCCTCAGCTCAGGGAGGAGTTCTTC
CDR3aa: CASSLNPQLREEFF

j_gene: TRBJ1-4
abundance: -
v_gene: TRBV6-2/TRBV6-3
d_gene: -
CDR3nt: TGTGCCAGCAGTTATTTCTCGGGGGAAAAACTGTTTTTT
CDR3aa: CASSYFSGEKLFF